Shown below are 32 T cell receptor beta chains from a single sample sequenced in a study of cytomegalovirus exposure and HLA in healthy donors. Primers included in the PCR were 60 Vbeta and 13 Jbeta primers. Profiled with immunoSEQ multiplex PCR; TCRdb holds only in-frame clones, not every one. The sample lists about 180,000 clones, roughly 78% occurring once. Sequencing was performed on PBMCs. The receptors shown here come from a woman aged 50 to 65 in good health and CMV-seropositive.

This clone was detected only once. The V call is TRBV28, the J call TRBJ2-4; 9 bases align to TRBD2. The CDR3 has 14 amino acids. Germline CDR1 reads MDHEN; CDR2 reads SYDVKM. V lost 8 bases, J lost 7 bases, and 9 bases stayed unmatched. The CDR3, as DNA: TGTGCCAGCCTTTTAGCGGGAGAGGGTAACATTCAGTACTTC. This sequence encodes CASLLAGEGNIQYF.

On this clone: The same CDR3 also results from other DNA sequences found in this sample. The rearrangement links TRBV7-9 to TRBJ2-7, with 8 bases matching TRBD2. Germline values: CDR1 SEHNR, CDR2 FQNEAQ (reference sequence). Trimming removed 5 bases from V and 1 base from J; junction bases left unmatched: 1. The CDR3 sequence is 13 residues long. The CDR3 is CASSPGGSYEQYF. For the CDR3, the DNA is TGTGCCAGCAGCCCGGGAGGGTCCTACGAGCAGTACTTC.

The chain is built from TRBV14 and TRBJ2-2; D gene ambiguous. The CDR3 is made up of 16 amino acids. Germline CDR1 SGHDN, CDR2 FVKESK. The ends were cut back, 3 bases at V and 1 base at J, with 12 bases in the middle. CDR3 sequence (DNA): TGTGCCAGCAGCCACAGAAGTGGGCAGAACACCGGGGAGCTGTTTTTT. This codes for CASSHRSGQNTGELFF.

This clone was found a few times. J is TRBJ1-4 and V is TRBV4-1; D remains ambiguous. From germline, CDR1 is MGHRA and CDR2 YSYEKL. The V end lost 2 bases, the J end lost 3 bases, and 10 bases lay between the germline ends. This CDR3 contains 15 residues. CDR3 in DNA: TGCGCCAGCAGCCAATTTTTTATATCTAATGAAAAACTGTTTTTT. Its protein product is CASSQFFISNEKLFF.

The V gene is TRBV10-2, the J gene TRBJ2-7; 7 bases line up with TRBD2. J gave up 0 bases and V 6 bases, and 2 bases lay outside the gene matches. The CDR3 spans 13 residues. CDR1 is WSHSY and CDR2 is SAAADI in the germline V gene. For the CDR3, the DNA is TGCGCCAGCAGGGGGGGGAGCTCCTACGAGCAGTACTTC. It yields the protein CASRGGSSYEQYF.

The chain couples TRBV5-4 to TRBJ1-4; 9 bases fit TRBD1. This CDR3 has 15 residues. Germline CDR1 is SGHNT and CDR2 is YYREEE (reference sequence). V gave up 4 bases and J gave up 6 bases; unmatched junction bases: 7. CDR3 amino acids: CASSAGGTGYEKLFF. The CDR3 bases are TGTGCCAGCAGCGCTGGAGGGACAGGGTATGAAAAACTGTTTTTT.

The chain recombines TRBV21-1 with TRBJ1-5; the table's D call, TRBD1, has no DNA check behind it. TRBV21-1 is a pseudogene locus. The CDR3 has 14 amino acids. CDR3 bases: TGTGCCAGCAGAGACAGGGGCGGCAATCAGCCCCAGCATTTT. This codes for CASRDRGGNQPQHF.

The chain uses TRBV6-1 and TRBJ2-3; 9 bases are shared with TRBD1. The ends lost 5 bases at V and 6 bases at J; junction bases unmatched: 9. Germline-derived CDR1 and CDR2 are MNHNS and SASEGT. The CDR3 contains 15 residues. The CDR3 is CASSKNRGRADTQYF. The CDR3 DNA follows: TGTGCCAGCAGTAAAAACAGGGGGCGCGCGGATACGCAGTATTTT.

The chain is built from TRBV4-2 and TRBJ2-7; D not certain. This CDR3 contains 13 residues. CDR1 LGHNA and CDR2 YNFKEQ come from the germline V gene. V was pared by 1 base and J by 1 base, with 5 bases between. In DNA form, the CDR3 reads TGTGCCAGCAGCCAAGGAGTTTCCTACGAGCAGTACTTC. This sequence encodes CASSQGVSYEQYF.

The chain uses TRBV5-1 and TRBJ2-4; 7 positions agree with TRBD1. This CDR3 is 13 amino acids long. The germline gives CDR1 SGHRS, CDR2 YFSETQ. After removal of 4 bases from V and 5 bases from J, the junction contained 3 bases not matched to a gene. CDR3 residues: CASSLGTENIQYF. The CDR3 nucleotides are TGCGCCAGCAGCCTAGGGACAGAAAACATTCAGTACTTC.

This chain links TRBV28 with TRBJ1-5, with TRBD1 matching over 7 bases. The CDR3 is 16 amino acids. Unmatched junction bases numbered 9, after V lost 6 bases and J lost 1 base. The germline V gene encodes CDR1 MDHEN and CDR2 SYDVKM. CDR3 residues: CASSKKTGTSNQPQHF. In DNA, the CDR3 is TGTGCCAGCAGCAAAAAGACAGGGACCAGCAATCAGCCCCAGCATTTT.

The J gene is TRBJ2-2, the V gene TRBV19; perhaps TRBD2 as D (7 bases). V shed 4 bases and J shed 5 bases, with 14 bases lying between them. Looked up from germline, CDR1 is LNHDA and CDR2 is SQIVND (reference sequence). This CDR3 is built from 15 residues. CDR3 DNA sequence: TGTGCCAGTAGTAAGGGGGGGCGGTTGACCGGGGAGCTGTTTTTT. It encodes CASSKGGRLTGELFF.

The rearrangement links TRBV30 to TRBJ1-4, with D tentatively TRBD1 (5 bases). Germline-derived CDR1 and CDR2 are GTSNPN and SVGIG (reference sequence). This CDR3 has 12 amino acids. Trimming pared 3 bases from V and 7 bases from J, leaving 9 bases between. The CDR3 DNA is TGTGCCTGGAGCTCGGGGGGTGAAAAACTGTTTTTT. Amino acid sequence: CAWSSGGEKLFF.

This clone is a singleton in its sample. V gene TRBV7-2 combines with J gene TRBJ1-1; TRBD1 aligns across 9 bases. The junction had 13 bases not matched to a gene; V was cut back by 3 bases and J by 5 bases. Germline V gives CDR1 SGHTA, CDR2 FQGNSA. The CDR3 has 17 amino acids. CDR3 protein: CASSLYRGRLRGTEAFF. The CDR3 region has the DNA TGTGCCAGCAGCTTGTACAGGGGGCGCCTGAGGGGGACTGAAGCTTTCTTT.

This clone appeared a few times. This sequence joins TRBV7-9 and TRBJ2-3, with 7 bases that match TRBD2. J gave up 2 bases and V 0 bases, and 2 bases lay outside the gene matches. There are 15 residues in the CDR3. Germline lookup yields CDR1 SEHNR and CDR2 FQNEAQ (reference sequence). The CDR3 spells CASSLAAGTTDTQYF. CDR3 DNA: TGTGCCAGCAGCTTAGCAGCGGGGACCACAGATACGCAGTATTTT.

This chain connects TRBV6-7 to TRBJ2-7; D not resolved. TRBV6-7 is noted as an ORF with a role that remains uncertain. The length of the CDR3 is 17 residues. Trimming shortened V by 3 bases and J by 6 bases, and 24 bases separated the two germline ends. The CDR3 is CASSYFLQVSPWREQYF. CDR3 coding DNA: TGTGCCAGCAGTTATTTCCTTCAGGTCTCCCCATGGCGCGAGCAGTACTTC.

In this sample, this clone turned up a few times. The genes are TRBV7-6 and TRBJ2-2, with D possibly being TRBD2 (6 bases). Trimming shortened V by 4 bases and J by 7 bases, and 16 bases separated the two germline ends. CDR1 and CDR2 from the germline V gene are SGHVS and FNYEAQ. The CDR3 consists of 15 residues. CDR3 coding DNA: TGTGCCAGCAGCTCGGGGCAGGGAGGATACGGGGAGCTGTTTTTT. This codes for CASSSGQGGYGELFF. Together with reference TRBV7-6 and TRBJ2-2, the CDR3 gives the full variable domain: GAGVSQSPRYKVTKRGQDVALRCDPISGHVSLYWYRQALGQGPEFLTYFNYEAQQDKSGLPNDRFSAERPEGSISTLTIQRTEQRDSAMYRCASSSGQGGYGELFFGEGSRLTVL.

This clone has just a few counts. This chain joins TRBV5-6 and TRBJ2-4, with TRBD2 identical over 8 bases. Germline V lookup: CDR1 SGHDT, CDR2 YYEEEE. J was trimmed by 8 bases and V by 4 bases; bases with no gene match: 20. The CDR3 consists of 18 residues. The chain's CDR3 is CASSLSAGLVGLGDIQYF. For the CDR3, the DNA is TGTGCCAGCAGCCTGTCGGCGGGACTAGTGGGTTTAGGGGACATTCAGTACTTC.

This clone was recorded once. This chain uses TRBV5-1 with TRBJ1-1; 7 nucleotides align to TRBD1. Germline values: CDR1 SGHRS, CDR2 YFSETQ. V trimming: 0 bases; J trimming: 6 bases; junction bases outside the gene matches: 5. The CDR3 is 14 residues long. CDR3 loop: CASSLVPGGSEAFF. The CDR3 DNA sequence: TGCGCCAGCAGCTTGGTACCAGGGGGGTCTGAAGCTTTCTTT.

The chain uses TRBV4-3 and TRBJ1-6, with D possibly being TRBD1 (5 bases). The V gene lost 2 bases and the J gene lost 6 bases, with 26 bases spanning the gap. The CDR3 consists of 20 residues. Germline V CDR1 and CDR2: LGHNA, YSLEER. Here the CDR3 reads CASSQQYGGFMGSGNSPLHF. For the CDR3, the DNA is TGCGCCAGCAGCCAACAATATGGGGGGTTTATGGGGTCTGGTAATTCACCCCTCCACTTT.

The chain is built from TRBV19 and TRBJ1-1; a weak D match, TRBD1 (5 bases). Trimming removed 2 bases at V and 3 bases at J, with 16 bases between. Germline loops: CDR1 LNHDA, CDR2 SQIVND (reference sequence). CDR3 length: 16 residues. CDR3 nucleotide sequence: TGTGCCAGTAGTATAAGGCCCAAGCAGGGTGACACTGAAGCTTTCTTT. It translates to CASSIRPKQGDTEAFF.

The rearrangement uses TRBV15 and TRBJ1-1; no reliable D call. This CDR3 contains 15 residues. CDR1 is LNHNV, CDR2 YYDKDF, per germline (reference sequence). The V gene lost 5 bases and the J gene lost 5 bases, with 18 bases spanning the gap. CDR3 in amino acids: CATSLLHGVRTEAFF. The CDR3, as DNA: TGTGCCACCAGCTTACTACACGGGGTAAGGACTGAAGCTTTCTTT.

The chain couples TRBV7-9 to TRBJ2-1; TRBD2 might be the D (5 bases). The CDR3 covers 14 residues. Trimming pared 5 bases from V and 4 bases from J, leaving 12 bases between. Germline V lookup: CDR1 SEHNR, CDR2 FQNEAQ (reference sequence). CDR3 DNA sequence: TGTGCCAGCAGCCCCACTAGTGGGTACAATGAGCAGTTCTTC. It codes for CASSPTSGYNEQFF. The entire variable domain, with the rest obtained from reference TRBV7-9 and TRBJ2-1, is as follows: DTGVSQNPRHKITKRGQNVTFRCDPISEHNRLYWYRQTLGQGPEFLTYFQNEAQLEKSRLLSDRFSAERPKGSFSTLEIQRTEQGDSAMYLCASSPTSGYNEQFFGPGTRLTVL.

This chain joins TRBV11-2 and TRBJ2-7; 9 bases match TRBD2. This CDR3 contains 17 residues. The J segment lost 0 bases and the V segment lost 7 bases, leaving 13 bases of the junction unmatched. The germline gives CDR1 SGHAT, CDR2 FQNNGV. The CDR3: CASTRSAGGSSSYEQYF. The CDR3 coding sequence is TGTGCCAGCACCCGCTCAGCGGGAGGCTCCAGCTCCTACGAGCAGTACTTC.

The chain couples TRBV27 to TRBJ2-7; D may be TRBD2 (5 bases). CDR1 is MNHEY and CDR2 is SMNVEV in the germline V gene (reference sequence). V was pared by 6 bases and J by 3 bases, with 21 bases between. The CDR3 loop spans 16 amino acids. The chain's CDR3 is CASSLLYRDSGYEQYF. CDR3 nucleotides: TGTGCCAGCAGCCTCCTTTACCGGGATTCAGGCTACGAGCAGTACTTC.

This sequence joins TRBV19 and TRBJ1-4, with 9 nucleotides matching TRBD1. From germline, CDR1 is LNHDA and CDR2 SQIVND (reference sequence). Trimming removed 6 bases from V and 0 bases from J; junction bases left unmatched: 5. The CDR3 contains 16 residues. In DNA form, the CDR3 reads TGTGCCAGTAGGAACAGGGGGCGAGCAACTAATGAAAAACTGTTTTTT. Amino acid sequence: CASRNRGRATNEKLFF.

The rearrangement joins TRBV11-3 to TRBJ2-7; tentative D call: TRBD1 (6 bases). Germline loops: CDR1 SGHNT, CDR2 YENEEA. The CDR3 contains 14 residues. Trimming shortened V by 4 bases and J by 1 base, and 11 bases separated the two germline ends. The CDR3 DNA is TGTGCCAGCAGCTCCAACAGGGATTCCTACGAGCAGTACTTC. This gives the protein CASSSNRDSYEQYF.

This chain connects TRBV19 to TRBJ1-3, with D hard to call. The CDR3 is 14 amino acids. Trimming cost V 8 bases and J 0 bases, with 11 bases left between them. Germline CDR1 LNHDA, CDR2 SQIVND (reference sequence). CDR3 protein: CASSPTVSGNTIYF. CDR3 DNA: TGTGCCAGTTCCCCTACAGTCTCTGGAAACACCATATATTTT.

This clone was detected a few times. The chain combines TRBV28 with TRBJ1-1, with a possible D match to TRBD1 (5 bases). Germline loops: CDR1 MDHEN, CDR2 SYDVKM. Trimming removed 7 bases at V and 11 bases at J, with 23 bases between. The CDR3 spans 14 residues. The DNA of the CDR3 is TGTGCCAGCATCGCCACAGGTATGCCTCAGGCCGCTTTCTTT. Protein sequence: CASIATGMPQAAFF.

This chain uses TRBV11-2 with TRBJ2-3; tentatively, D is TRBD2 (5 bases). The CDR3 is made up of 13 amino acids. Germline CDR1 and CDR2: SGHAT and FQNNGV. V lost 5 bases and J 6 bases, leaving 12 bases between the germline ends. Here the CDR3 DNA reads TGTGCCAGCAGCCTTCGGAGGCCCGATACGCAGTATTTT. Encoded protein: CASSLRRPDTQYF.

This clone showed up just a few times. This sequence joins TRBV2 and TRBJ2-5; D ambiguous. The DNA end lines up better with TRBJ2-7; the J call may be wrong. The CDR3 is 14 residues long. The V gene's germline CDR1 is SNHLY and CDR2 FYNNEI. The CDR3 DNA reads TGTGCCAGCAGTGAGTCTCCTAGCTCCTACGAGCAGTACTTC. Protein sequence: CASSESPSSYEQYF.

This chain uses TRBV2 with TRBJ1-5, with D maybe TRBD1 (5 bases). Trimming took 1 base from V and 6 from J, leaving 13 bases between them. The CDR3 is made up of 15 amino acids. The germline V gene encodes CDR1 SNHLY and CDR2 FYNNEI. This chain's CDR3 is CASSEGQGGSQPQHF. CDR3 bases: TGTGCCAGCAGTGAAGGGCAGGGAGGGAGTCAGCCCCAGCATTTT. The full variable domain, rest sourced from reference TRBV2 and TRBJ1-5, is EPEVTQTPSHQVTQMGQEVILRCVPISNHLYFYWYRQILGQKVEFLVSFYNNEISEKSEIFDDQFSVERPDGSNFTLKIRSTKLEDSAMYFCASSEGQGGSQPQHFGDGTRLSIL.